The count of the clone carrying this T cell receptor beta chain is one. Its antigen is not known. One end of the junction varies from germline; a read error may be responsible. Each donor had approximately 10 milliliters of peripheral blood drawn. The data are from a study of blood T cells in healthy people across ages. The CDR3 contains 16 residues. Germline CDR1 SGHRS, CDR2 YFSETQ. It was with a sample-barcoded 5' primer and a J-beta primer mix that a second PCR of about 6 to 12 cycles was run. Through a template-switch adaptor with 12 random nucleotides, each cDNA molecule received a tag. MiXCR, applied by TCRdb to the 5' RACE reads, yields one record per CDR3 protein. The sample has under 1 million distinct CDR3 sequences, roughly 44% seen once. Study-level points and caveats: Older age went with lower TCR beta diversity per million T cells, in a roughly linear way.

Sequences were obtained from blood. This clonotype was sampled from a man in his sixties in good health. The chain has TRBV5-1 and TRBJ2-7; 11 bases line up with TRBD1. Here the CDR3 DNA reads TGCACCAGCAGCTTGGCCGGGACAGGGGGATTCTACGAGCAGTACTTC. This gives the protein CTSSLAGTGGFYEQYF.